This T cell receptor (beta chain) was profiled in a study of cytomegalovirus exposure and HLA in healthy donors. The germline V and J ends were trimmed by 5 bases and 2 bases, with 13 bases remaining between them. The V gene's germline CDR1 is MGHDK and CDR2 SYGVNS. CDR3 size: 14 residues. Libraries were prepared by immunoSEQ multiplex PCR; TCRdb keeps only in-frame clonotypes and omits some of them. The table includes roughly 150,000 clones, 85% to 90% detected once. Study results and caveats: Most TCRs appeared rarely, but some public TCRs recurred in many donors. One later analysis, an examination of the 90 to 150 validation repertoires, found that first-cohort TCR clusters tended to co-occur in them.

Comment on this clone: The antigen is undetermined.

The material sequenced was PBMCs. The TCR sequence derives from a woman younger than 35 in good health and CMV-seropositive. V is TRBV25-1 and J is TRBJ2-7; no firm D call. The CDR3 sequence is CASSTDLKPYEQYF. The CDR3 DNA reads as TGTGCCAGCAGTACCGACTTAAAGCCCTACGAGCAGTACTTC.